This TCR beta chain was retrieved from a study of shared clonotypes between healthy human individuals. Germline loops: CDR1 SGDLS, CDR2 YYNGEE. Trimming removed 3 bases at V and 4 bases at J, with 10 bases between. This CDR3 comprises 13 residues. Assay used: immunoSEQ multiplex PCR; TCRdb lists only in-frame clones, some missing. This sample yields about 660,000 clones, of which less than 85% are seen a single time; over 1.5% belongs to the top ten. The TCR comes from a woman younger than 45 in good health. The chain couples TRBV9 to TRBJ2-5; the D is unclear. Sequencing was performed on memory CD4+ T cells sorted from blood. Subset of the sample: CD45RA-negative fraction. The CDR3 bases are TGTGCCAGCAGCGGGGGTATTCGAGAGACCCAGTACTTC. Translation: CASSGGIRETQYF.